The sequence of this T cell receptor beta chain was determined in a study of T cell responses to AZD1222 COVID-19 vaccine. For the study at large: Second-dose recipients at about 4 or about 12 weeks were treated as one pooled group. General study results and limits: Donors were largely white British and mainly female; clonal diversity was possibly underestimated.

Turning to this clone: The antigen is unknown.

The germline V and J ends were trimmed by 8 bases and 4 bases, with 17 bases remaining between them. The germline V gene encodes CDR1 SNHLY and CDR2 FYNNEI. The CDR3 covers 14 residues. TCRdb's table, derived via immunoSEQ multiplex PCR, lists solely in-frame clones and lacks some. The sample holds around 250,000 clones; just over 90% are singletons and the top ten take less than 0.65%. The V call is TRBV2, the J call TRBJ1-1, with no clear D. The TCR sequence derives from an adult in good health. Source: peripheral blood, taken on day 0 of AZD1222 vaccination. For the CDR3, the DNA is TGTGCCAGCCTCCCCGGGGAGATGAGCACTGAAGCTTTCTTT. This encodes CASLPGEMSTEAFF.